Below are 26 T cell receptor beta chains sequenced from a single sample in a study of blood T cell repertoires in COVID-19. Measured with immunoSEQ multiplex PCR; TCRdb has only the in-frame clones, and not every one. The sample comprises about 190,000 clones, less than 90% of which are singletons, and approximately 1% rests with the top ten. Sequenced: peripheral blood. The receptors were gathered from a man younger than 40 with acute or convalescent COVID-19.

V gene TRBV4-1 combines with J gene TRBJ1-2, with 8 bases matching TRBD1. Trimming took 1 base from V and 6 from J; bases not matched to a gene: 13. Germline lookup yields CDR1 MGHRA and CDR2 YSYEKL. The CDR3 contains 17 residues. The CDR3 is CASSQGLSGQGANGYTF. The CDR3, as DNA: TGCGCCAGCAGCCAAGGGTTGTCTGGACAGGGCGCAAATGGCTACACCTTC.

As for this clone: Other DNA sequences in the same sample also yield this CDR3. The chain recombines TRBV29-1 with TRBJ1-5; no firm D call. The CDR3 loop spans 13 amino acids. CDR1 and CDR2 (germline): SQVTM, ANQGSEA. V lost 6 bases and J lost 0, with 9 bases in between. The CDR3 reads CSVAENSNQPQHF. Here the CDR3 DNA reads TGCAGCGTCGCGGAAAATAGCAATCAGCCCCAGCATTTT.

This sequence joins TRBV11-3 and TRBJ2-1, with 10 bases matching TRBD2. Per the germline V gene, CDR1 is SGHNT and CDR2 is YENEEA. The CDR3 loop spans 17 amino acids. V was pared by 5 bases and J by 9 bases, with 16 bases of the junction left unmatched. The CDR3 DNA sequence: TGTGCCAGCAGCCTAACCAAATATCTAGCGGGAGCAGGTGAGCAGTTCTTC. Protein sequence: CASSLTKYLAGAGEQFF.

The V and J genes are TRBV9 and TRBJ2-1; TRBD2 agrees at 7 bases. The trim removed 7 bases at V and 4 bases at J, leaving 5 bases unmatched. Germline CDR1 SGDLS, CDR2 YYNGEE. This CDR3 has 13 amino acids. DNA of the CDR3: TGTGCCAGCCCTAGCGGTTCTTACAATGAGCAGTTCTTC. The encoded protein is CASPSGSYNEQFF.

The V gene is TRBV29-1, the J gene TRBJ2-1, with 12 bases matching TRBD2. This CDR3 spans 14 amino acids. The trim removed 4 bases at V and 7 bases at J, leaving 5 bases unmatched. The germline V gene has CDR1 SQVTM and CDR2 ANQGSEA. CDR3 sequence: CSVVSLAGGNEQFF. CDR3 DNA sequence: TGCAGCGTTGTCTCCCTAGCGGGAGGGAATGAGCAGTTCTTC.

This clone has a single count. The V and J genes are TRBV7-9 and TRBJ1-6; the match to TRBD1 covers 9 bases. The CDR3 consists of 16 residues. The V gene's germline CDR1 is SEHNR and CDR2 FQNEAQ (reference sequence). V lost 0 bases and J lost 14; bases outside the gene matches: 11. CDR3 in amino acids: CASSLAGDRVLNTLHF. CDR3 sequence (DNA): TGTGCCAGCAGCTTAGCGGGGGACAGGGTCCTGAATACCCTCCACTTT.

The J gene is TRBJ2-1, the V gene TRBV19; a possible D gene is TRBD2 (5 bases). Looked up from germline, CDR1 is LNHDA and CDR2 is SQIVND (reference sequence). V lost 9 bases, J lost 0 bases, and 21 bases lay in between. This CDR3 spans 17 amino acids. CDR3 nucleotides: TGTGCCAGACGACGGACCGAGCGGCTAGGCTCCTACAATGAGCAGTTCTTC. As protein: CARRRTERLGSYNEQFF.

V and J are TRBV28 and TRBJ1-2; unclear D gene. Deletions cut 2 bases from V and 4 bases from J, with 11 bases between. The germline gives CDR1 MDHEN, CDR2 SYDVKM. The CDR3 is made up of 14 amino acids. The CDR3 region has the DNA TGTGCCAGCAGTTTAAATGTTTTATCCTATGGCTACACCTTC. As protein: CASSLNVLSYGYTF.

This clone was detected only once. This sequence joins TRBV27 and TRBJ2-2; tentatively, D is TRBD2 (5 bases). The V gene lost 5 bases and the J gene lost 1 base, with 17 bases spanning the gap. The CDR3 runs 17 residues. The germline V gene has CDR1 MNHEY and CDR2 SMNVEV (reference sequence). In nucleotides, the CDR3 is TGTGCCAGCAGTCCCCAGACTACCCCTATGAACACCGGGGAGCTGTTTTTT. Encoded protein: CASSPQTTPMNTGELFF.

V usage is TRBV5-1 and J usage is TRBJ2-1, with TRBD2 matching 7 bases. The CDR3 has 14 residues. J was trimmed by 7 bases and V by 4 bases; bases with no gene match: 8. Germline CDR1 is SGHRS and CDR2 is YFSETQ. The CDR3 coding sequence is TGCGCCAGCAGCCCCTTGGACGGGGGGAATGAGCAGTTCTTC. Its protein product is CASSPLDGGNEQFF.

This sequence joins TRBV19 and TRBJ2-1, with a tentative D call TRBD1 (6 bases). The germline V and J ends were trimmed by 3 bases and 7 bases, with 22 bases remaining between them. Per germline, CDR1 LNHDA and CDR2 SQIVND (reference sequence). CDR3 size: 17 residues. CDR3 sequence: CASSMPRGSTLKNEQFF. The CDR3 region has the DNA TGTGCCAGTAGTATGCCCAGGGGATCGACCTTAAAAAATGAGCAGTTCTTC. Looking up the rest from reference TRBV19 and TRBJ2-1 gives the full variable domain: DGGITQSPKYLFRKEGQNVTLSCEQNLNHDAMYWYRQDPGQGLRLIYYSQIVNDFQKGDIAEGYSVSREKKESFPLTVTSAQKNPTAFYLCASSMPRGSTLKNEQFFGPGTRLTVL.

The CDR3, as DNA: TGTGCCAGTAGTATGGGGGGTAGGAAGCCCGGAGAGACCCAGTACTTC. Residues: CASSMGGRKPGETQYF. The rearrangement uses TRBV19 and TRBJ2-5; D may be TRBD2 (6 bases). V lost 3 bases and J 4 bases, leaving 18 bases between the germline ends. CDR1 and CDR2 from the germline V gene are LNHDA and SQIVND (reference sequence). The CDR3 length is 16 residues.

The chain is built from TRBV5-1 and TRBJ2-3, with 13 bases fitting TRBD2. This CDR3 comprises 18 residues. V was clipped by 4 bases and J by 2 bases; unmatched bases: 10. The V gene's germline CDR1 is SGHRS and CDR2 YFSETQ. The CDR3 here is CASSPGLAGDANTDTQYF. CDR3 in DNA: TGCGCCAGCAGCCCCGGACTAGCGGGAGACGCGAACACAGATACGCAGTATTTT.

The V call is TRBV29-1, the J call TRBJ1-1, with unresolved D. CDR3 length: 11 residues. Trimming removed 6 bases at V and 4 bases at J, with 9 bases between. Germline V gene lookup returns CDR1 SQVTM and CDR2 ANQGSEA. The CDR3 is CSVSDTTEAFF. DNA for the CDR3: TGCAGCGTATCAGATACCACTGAAGCTTTCTTT. The variable domain in full, completed from reference TRBV29-1 and TRBJ1-1, reads SAVISQKPSRDICQRGTSLTIQCQVDSQVTMMFWYRQQPGQSLTLIATANQGSEATYESGFVIDKFPISRPNLTFSTLTVSNMSPEDSSIYLCSVSDTTEAFFGQGTRLTVV.

The rearrangement links TRBV7-9 to TRBJ2-2, with 9 bases that match TRBD1. The CDR3 length is 17 residues. V was pared by 4 bases and J by 6 bases, with 12 bases of the junction left unmatched. The germline CDR1 and CDR2 sequences are SEHNR and FQNEAQ (reference sequence). This chain's CDR3 is CASSSPDRGRPAGELFF. CDR3 coding DNA: TGTGCCAGCAGCTCCCCCGACAGGGGGAGGCCCGCCGGGGAGCTGTTTTTT. The entire variable domain, with the rest obtained from reference TRBV7-9 and TRBJ2-2, is as follows: DTGVSQNPRHKITKRGQNVTFRCDPISEHNRLYWYRQTLGQGPEFLTYFQNEAQLEKSRLLSDRFSAERPKGSFSTLEIQRTEQGDSAMYLCASSSPDRGRPAGELFFGEGSRLTVL.

V is TRBV19 and J is TRBJ1-1; tentative D call: TRBD1 (5 bases). With 5 bases removed from V and 3 bases from J, the gap between germline ends came to 19 bases. CDR1 is LNHDA, CDR2 SQIVND, per germline (reference sequence). CDR3 length equals 16 residues. CDR3: CASSLFSTGGYTEAFF. The CDR3 nucleotides are TGTGCCAGTAGTTTGTTCTCAACCGGGGGGTACACTGAAGCTTTCTTT. The complete variable domain, with remaining parts taken from reference TRBV19 and TRBJ1-1, reads DGGITQSPKYLFRKEGQNVTLSCEQNLNHDAMYWYRQDPGQGLRLIYYSQIVNDFQKGDIAEGYSVSREKKESFPLTVTSAQKNPTAFYLCASSLFSTGGYTEAFFGQGTRLTVV.

The V gene is TRBV28, the J gene TRBJ1-2; 7 nucleotides align to TRBD1. CDR3 size: 16 residues. After removal of 5 bases from V and 4 bases from J, the junction contained 13 bases not matched to a gene. Germline V lookup: CDR1 MDHEN, CDR2 SYDVKM. The CDR3 here is CASSPATGNLAYGYTF. Here the CDR3 DNA reads TGTGCCAGCAGTCCCGCGACAGGGAATCTGGCCTATGGCTACACCTTC.

The chain links TRBV19 to TRBJ2-2; a possible D gene is TRBD1 (5 bases). The CDR3 is 13 amino acids. The V gene's germline CDR1 is LNHDA and CDR2 SQIVND (reference sequence). V was shortened by 8 bases and J by 3 bases, with 10 bases between the two germline ends. Here the CDR3 reads CASRSRDTGELFF. The CDR3 region has the DNA TGTGCCAGTCGTAGCAGGGACACCGGGGAGCTGTTTTTT.

This clone was picked up a small number of times. The V call is TRBV5-1, the J call TRBJ2-3; 9 bases match TRBD2. The CDR3 totals 15 residues. Germline CDR1 is SGHRS and CDR2 is YFSETQ. Trimming cost V 2 bases and J 6 bases; bases outside gene matches: 7. The CDR3, as DNA: TGCGCCAGCAGCTTTGGGATAGCGGGAGCGGATACGCAGTATTTT. Amino acid sequence: CASSFGIAGADTQYF.

V gene TRBV18 combines with J gene TRBJ1-6, with D tentatively TRBD1 (6 bases). The germline CDR1 and CDR2 sequences are KGHSH and LQKENI. The CDR3 has 14 residues. The V end lost 4 bases, the J end lost 4 bases, and 8 bases lay between the germline ends. In DNA, the CDR3 is TGTGCCAGCTCACGCGACAGGTATAATTCACCCCTCCACTTT. This codes for CASSRDRYNSPLHF.

This chain uses TRBV9 with TRBJ2-1; D might be TRBD1 (6 bases). V lost 2 bases and J lost 1, with 19 bases in between. CDR1 is SGDLS and CDR2 is YYNGEE in the germline V gene. The CDR3 is made up of 18 amino acids. Written as DNA, the CDR3 is TGTGCCAGCAGCGTCTCAGGGACACTAGAGGGTTCCTACAATGAGCAGTTCTTC. Protein sequence: CASSVSGTLEGSYNEQFF.

The gene calls are TRBV25-1 and TRBJ2-1; D possibly corresponds to TRBD2 (6 bases). The CDR3 consists of 15 residues. Germline V gene sequence: CDR1 MGHDK, CDR2 SYGVNS. The V end lost 6 bases, the J end lost 6 bases, and 18 bases lay between the germline ends. CDR3 sequence reads: CASRVRLGRGNEQFF. In DNA, the CDR3 is TGTGCCAGCAGAGTAAGACTAGGAAGAGGCAATGAGCAGTTCTTC. The entire variable domain, with the rest obtained from reference TRBV25-1 and TRBJ2-1, is as follows: EADIYQTPRYLVIGTGKKITLECSQTMGHDKMYWYQQDPGMELHLIHYSYGVNSTEKGDLSSESTVSRIRTEHFPLTLESARPSHTSQYLCASRVRLGRGNEQFFGPGTRLTVL.

The chain employs TRBV15 and TRBJ1-1; D is undetermined. V was shortened by 0 bases and J by 0 bases, with 8 bases between the two germline ends. This CDR3 comprises 15 residues. CDR1 and CDR2 (germline): LNHNV, YYDKDF (reference sequence). The CDR3 reads CATSRDLRMNTEAFF. CDR3 bases: TGTGCCACCAGCAGAGATCTCAGGATGAACACTGAAGCTTTCTTT.

This chain uses TRBV7-2 with TRBJ2-2; tentative D call: TRBD2 (6 bases). The CDR3 consists of 14 residues. Germline V CDR1 and CDR2: SGHTA, FQGNSA. V was trimmed by 5 bases and J by 3 bases, leaving 10 bases between them. The CDR3 region has the DNA TGTGCCAGCAGCCCGGGACTCTACACCGGGGAGCTGTTTTTT. Translated, it gives CASSPGLYTGELFF.

V and J are TRBV28 and TRBJ2-3, with D unclear. Trimming pared 7 bases from V and 2 bases from J, leaving 10 bases between. This CDR3 comprises 13 residues. CDR1 is MDHEN and CDR2 is SYDVKM in the germline V gene. CDR3 sequence (DNA): TGTGCCAGCACGCTACGTTTCACAGATACGCAGTATTTT. This encodes CASTLRFTDTQYF.

V is TRBV12-5 and J is TRBJ1-1, with D maybe TRBD1 (6 bases). CDR3 length equals 14 residues. Germline CDR1 and CDR2: LGHNT and FRNRAP. V was clipped by 5 bases and J by 1 base, with 11 bases between them. The CDR3 here is CASGPGTPNTEAFF. Here the CDR3 DNA reads TGTGCTAGTGGTCCCGGGACACCGAACACTGAAGCTTTCTTT.